Sequencing of this T cell receptor (beta chain) was carried out in a study of cytomegalovirus exposure and HLA in healthy donors. Sequencing was performed with immunoSEQ multiplex PCR; in TCRdb, only in-frame clones are kept and a portion is missing. The sample contains 100,000 to 120,000 clones, approximately 94% of which appear only once. Germline assignment: CDR1 SGHRS and CDR2 YFSETQ. The V segment lost 4 bases and the J segment 8 bases; nucleotides outside the gene matches: 5. The CDR3 spans 14 residues. The chain has TRBV5-1 and TRBJ2-2, with 10 bases that match TRBD1. This receptor was identified in a woman under 30 in good health and CMV-seronegative. The source material was PBMCs. The CDR3, as DNA: TGCGCCAGCAGCACCGGGACAGGGGCTGGGGAGCTGTTTTTT. Amino acid sequence: CASSTGTGAGELFF.